The rows below give T cell receptor beta chains drawn from one sample of a study of T cells in tumors and immune-related adverse events. Data came from immunoSEQ multiplex PCR; TCRdb stores just in-frame clones and leaves some out. The table shows around 10,000 clones, with approximately 90% occurring only once. This specimen was lymph node tissue, taken from a patient treated with anti-PD-1 therapy. The receptor source for this set is a female donor with metastatic renal cell carcinoma. Each CDR3 is given without its conserved first and last residue. Fields, in order: V gene, clone size, D gene, CDR3 protein. A D gene is named only where the DNA matches it firmly. Expanded clones are given a class, and other clones once, few, many or no size at all.

>TRBV5-4|.|TRBD1
ASSLQRTGDGYT
>TRBV28|once|.
ASSFRRGPSNEKLF
>TRBV6-5|.|.
ASSYSYDNQPQH
>TRBV6-5|.|TRBD1
ASSSPAGQGAGYT
>TRBV7-5|.|.
VRSPDRGAGVIGADTQY
>TRBV19|few|.
ASSIMFAASSGNTIY
>TRBV5-5|.|TRBD1
ASSLDWTGYGYT
>TRBV11-1|.|.
ASSSGLNTEAF
>TRBV15|.|.
ATRKGRTYNEQF
>TRBV6-6|.|.
ASSYSSSLQGEQF
>TRBV7-2|.|TRBD1
ATQTGGGSNEKLF
>TRBV2|.|.
ASSRADRETQY
>TRBV5-1|.|.
ASSFRRDNSPLH
>TRBV4-1|.|.
ASNEAKGQRAKNIQY
>TRBV6-6|once|.
ASSYSVLNYGYT
>TRBV11-2|.|.
ATAGLISYGYT
>TRBV6-6|once|.
ASSYKGLDNEQF
>TRBV18|.|.
ASSPTPPGGTYGYT
>TRBV6-4|.|.
ASSDSASQNTEAF
>TRBV7-9|once|TRBD1
ASSRGQGTEAF
>TRBV19|.|.
ASSPGRMGEKLF
>TRBV18|.|TRBD2
ASSPTSGDTQY
>TRBV27|.|.
ASSLTGTSQPQH
>TRBV19|.|TRBD2
ASSINPGLAVLGEQY
>TRBV7-9|.|TRBD2
ASSLGTSAMYRSYEQY
>TRBV6-1|few|TRBD1
ASSEQGATGGYT
>TRBV19|.|.
ASGQPNTEAF
>TRBV28|.|TRBD2
ASPPGLAGGFVYNEQF
>TRBV10-2|.|.
ATRFSTDTQY
>TRBV6-1|.|.
ASSESWGWEYGYT
>TRBV10-1|.|.
ASSESRILNHEQY
>TRBV6-1|.|.
ASRQDGRNTIY
>TRBV15|once|TRBD1
ATSRVRTGAREPQH
>TRBV21-1|.|.
ARGGGCRDEQF
>TRBV6-5|.|.
ASRTLGHSTDTQY
>TRBV5-6|.|TRBD2
ASSGRTSGRAIEYEQY
>TRBV7-9|.|TRBD2
ASSPQLAGGLDEQY
>TRBV7-2|.|.
ASSPRPPVLSNQPQH
>TRBV19|.|TRBD1
ASTTDRGAGNTIY
>TRBV6-5|.|.
ASFYPSPSGY
>TRBV11-2|.|TRBD2
ASRLQFSGRRTDTQY
>TRBV5-1|.|.
ASTRTSGRDYGYT
>TRBV6-4|.|.
ASRGRDSTGIYEQY
>TRBV6-5|few|.
ASSYSTKWDYEQY
>TRBV4-1|.|TRBD1
ASSQDVTGASYEQY
>TRBV6-5|.|TRBD2
ASTGLAGYGEQY
>TRBV5-1|.|TRBD2
ASSLNILAGGPKY
>TRBV6-5|.|.
ASSRNTGELF
>TRBV9|.|.
ASSGSETEAF
>TRBV7-6|.|TRBD1
ASSLRIPGQGEETQY
>TRBV7-2|.|.
ASSPRHAGYTEAF
>TRBV6-1|.|TRBD1
ASSEAPSTGGVTEAF
>TRBV19|.|TRBD1
ASSPRGLGYGYT
>TRBV18|.|.
ASSPLDSYEAF
>TRBV4-1|once|.
ASSLTGYSNQPQH
>TRBV4-2|.|TRBD2
ASSTGLAVTDTQY